The following is a T cell receptor beta chain sequence with its context. As yet, its antigen is unknown. The sample is drawn from a study of Ad26.COV2.S vaccination and SARS-CoV-2 variants. Overall study: In the COV1001 trial, the donor was in the Ad26.COV2.S arm. Study-wide findings and caveats: Analytic work on TCR breadth and depth might have understated the full extent of total T cell responses.

V gave up 5 bases and J gave up 2 bases; unmatched junction bases: 6. CDR3 size: 16 residues. Germline V CDR1 and CDR2: LGHDT, YNNKEL (reference sequence). Sample treatment: some 19 received Ad26.COV2.S at low or high dose, single or two shots; roughly five received placebo; per-sample allocation not given. Sampling was done on day 63 after the first vaccine or placebo injection. An adult donor aged 18-55 years was enrolled in Boston. Immunization relied on an Ad26 vector, which expressed Wuhan-strain SARS-CoV-2 spike. The protocol was immunoSEQ multiplex PCR, while the TCRdb copy is restricted to in-frame clones and leaves out a portion. The sample includes roughly 320,000 clones, around 87% seen only once; the top ten take about 3.5%.

The receptor was isolated from a person aged 18-65 years who received the Ad26.COV2.S COVID-19 vaccine or a placebo. Sequencing was performed on peripheral blood, taken in a trial of Ad26.COV2.S vaccine versus placebo. J is TRBJ2-1 and V is TRBV3-1 (or the pseudogene TRBV3-2); 10 bases match TRBD1. The CDR3, as DNA: TGTGCCAGCAGCTCGCAGGGACAGGGGCCCTACAATGAGCAGTTCTTC. As protein: CASSSQGQGPYNEQFF.